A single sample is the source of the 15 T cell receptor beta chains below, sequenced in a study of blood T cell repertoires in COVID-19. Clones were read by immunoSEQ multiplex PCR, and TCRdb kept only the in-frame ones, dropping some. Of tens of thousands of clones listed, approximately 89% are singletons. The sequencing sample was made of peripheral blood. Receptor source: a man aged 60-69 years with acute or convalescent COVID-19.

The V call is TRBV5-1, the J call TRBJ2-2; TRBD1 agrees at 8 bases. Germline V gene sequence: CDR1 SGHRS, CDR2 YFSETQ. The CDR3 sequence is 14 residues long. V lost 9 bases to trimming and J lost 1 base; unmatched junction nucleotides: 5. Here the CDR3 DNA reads TGCGCCACCTCCGGGACAGGGAACACCGGGGAGCTGTTTTTT. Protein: CATSGTGNTGELFF.

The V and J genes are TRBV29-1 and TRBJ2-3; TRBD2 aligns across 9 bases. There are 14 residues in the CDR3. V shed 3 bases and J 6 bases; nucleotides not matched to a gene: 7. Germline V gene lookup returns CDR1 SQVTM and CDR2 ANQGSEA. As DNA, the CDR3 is TGCAGCGTTGAGGTCGCGGGGGGGATGGATACGCAGTATTTT. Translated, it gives CSVEVAGGMDTQYF.

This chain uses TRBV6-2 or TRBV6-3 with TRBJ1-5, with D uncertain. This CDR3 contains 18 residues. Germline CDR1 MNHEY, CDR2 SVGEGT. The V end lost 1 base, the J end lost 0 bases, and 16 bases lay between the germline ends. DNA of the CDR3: TGTGCCAGCAGTTACTTCGGGGAACCCAGCTATAGCAATCAGCCCCAGCATTTT. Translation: CASSYFGEPSYSNQPQHF.

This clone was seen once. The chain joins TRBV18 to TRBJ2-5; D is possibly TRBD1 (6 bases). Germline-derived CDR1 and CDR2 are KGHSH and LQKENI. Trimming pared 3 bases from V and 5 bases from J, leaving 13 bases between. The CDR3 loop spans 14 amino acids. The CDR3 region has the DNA TGTGCCAGCTCACCGGGTGGGACAAAGGAGACCCAGTACTTC. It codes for CASSPGGTKETQYF.

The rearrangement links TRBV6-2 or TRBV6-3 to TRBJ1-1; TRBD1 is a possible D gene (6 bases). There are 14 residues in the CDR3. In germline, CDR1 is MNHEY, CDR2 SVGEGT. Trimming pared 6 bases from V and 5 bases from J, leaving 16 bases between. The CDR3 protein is CASSFNPGTTEAFF. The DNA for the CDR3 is TGTGCCAGCAGCTTTAACCCCGGGACAACTGAAGCTTTCTTT.

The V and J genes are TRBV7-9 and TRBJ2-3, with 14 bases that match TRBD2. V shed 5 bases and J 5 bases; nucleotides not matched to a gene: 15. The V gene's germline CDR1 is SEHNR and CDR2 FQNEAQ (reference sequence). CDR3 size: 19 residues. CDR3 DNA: TGTGCCAGCAGCGGGACTAGCGGGAGCGAGAGAAGGGTTTTAGATACGCAGTATTTT. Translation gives CASSGTSGSERRVLDTQYF.

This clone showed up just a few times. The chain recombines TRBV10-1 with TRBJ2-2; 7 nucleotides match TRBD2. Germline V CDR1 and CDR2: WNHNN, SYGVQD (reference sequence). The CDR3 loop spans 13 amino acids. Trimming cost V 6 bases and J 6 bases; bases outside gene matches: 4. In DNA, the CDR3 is TGCGCCAGCAGGGCTAGCGGACCCGGGGAGCTGTTTTTT. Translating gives CASRASGPGELFF.

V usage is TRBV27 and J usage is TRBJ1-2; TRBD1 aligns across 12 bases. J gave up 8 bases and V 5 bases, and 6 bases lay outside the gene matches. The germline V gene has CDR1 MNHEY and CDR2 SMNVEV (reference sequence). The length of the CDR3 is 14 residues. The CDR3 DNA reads TGTGCCAGCAGTCCGGGACAGGGGGCGATAGGCTACACCTTC. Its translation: CASSPGQGAIGYTF.

The CDR3 DNA sequence: TGTGCCAGTAATTCGCTTGCGGGGAACACTGAAGCTTTCTTT. Encoded protein: CASNSLAGNTEAFF. The rearrangement uses TRBV19 and TRBJ1-1, with D uncertain. V shed 7 bases and J shed 1 base, with 13 bases lying between them. Germline V gives CDR1 LNHDA, CDR2 SQIVND (reference sequence). There are 14 residues in the CDR3.

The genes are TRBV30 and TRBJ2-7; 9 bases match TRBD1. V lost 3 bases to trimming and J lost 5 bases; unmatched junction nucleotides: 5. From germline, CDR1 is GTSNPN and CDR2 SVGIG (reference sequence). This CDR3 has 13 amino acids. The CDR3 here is CAWSYRGRDEQYF. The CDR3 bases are TGTGCCTGGAGCTACAGGGGGCGCGACGAGCAGTACTTC.

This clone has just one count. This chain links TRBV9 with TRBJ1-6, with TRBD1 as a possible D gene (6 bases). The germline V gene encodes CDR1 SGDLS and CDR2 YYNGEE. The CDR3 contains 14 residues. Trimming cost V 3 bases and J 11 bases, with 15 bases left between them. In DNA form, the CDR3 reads TGTGCCAGCAGCGCCGAGGGGGATGGGACACCCCTCCACTTT. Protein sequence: CASSAEGDGTPLHF.

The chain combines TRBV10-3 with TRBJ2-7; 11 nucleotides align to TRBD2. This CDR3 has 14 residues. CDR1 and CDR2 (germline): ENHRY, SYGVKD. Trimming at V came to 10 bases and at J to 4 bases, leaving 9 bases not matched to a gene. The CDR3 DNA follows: TGTGCCACCTCTCTTAGCGGGAGGGGGTACGAGCAGTACTTC. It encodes CATSLSGRGYEQYF.

CDR3 nucleotides: TGTGCCAGCAGTGAAAGCCCGCTGCCCAATAAAGGACAGGGAGGTGGCTACACCTTC. This codes for CASSESPLPNKGQGGGYTF. This chain links TRBV2 with TRBJ1-2; 8 nucleotides align to TRBD1. Germline-derived CDR1 and CDR2 are SNHLY and FYNNEI. The CDR3 runs to 19 residues. With V trimmed by 2 bases and J by 7 bases, 21 bases remained unmatched.

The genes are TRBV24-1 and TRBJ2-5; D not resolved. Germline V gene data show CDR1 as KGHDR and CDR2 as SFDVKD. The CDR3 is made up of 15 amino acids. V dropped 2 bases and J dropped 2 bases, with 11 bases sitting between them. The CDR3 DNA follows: TGTGCCACCAGTGATTCGCGAGGTTTTCAAGAGACCCAGTACTTC. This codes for CATSDSRGFQETQYF.

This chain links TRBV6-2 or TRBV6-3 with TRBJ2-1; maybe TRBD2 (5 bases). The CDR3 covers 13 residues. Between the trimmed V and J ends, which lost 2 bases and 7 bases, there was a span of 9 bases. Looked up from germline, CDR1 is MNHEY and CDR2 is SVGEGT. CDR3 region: CASSYVRGNEQFF. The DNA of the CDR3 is TGTGCCAGCAGTTACGTGAGAGGGAATGAGCAGTTCTTC.